What follows are 7 T cell receptor beta chains derived from one specimen sequenced in a study of regulatory T cells in long-lasting Graves disease. As to time point: persistent/refractory GD, antithyroid drugs over 5 years with positive TRAb. PBMC RNA was the source of the TCR library. Arm-PCR of CDR3 regions and iRepertoire HTBI primers were the basis on which TCR beta libraries were built. TCRdb used MiXCR to reprocess the multiplex PCR reads, holding one entry per CDR3 protein. Seen here are about 470,000 distinct CDR3 sequences, about 22% observed once, and the top ten hold 6.5% to 9%. Material: peripheral blood mononuclear cells (PBMCs), obtained when the disease was refractory, from a patient treated with antithyroid drugs. These receptor sequences come from a female donor with Graves disease.

This clonotype was detected many times. This chain connects TRBV29-1 to TRBJ1-1; D is ambiguous. Germline CDR1 is SQVTM and CDR2 is ANQGSEA. Trimming stripped 0 bases from V and 2 bases from J, with 4 bases between. This CDR3 has 12 amino acids. CDR3 coding DNA: TGCAGCGTTGAAGATGGAAACACTGAAGCTTTCTTT. Its protein is CSVEDGNTEAFF.

V gene TRBV2 combines with J gene TRBJ2-5, with no clear D. The CDR3 has 14 residues. CDR1 is SNHLY and CDR2 is FYNNEI in the germline V gene. V was clipped by 2 bases and J by 1 base, with 8 bases between them. CDR3 nucleotide sequence: TGTGCCAGCAGTGAATCGACATCCCAAGAGACCCAGTACTTC. This encodes CASSESTSQETQYF.

The table lists this clonotype with many counts. This chain connects TRBV18 to TRBJ1-4; D gene ambiguous. In germline, CDR1 is KGHSH, CDR2 LQKENI. V shed 8 bases and J shed 2 bases, with 12 bases lying between them. The CDR3 covers 14 residues. For the CDR3, the DNA is TGTGCCAGCAGCCCCCGAGGGACTAATGAAAAACTGTTTTTT. Amino acid sequence: CASSPRGTNEKLFF.

As concerns this clonotype: A much larger clonotype is one base distant, so this may be a read error. The CDR3 here is CASNGGSHRELFF. The CDR3 DNA reads TGTGCCAGCAATGGCGGGAGTCACAGGGAGCTGTTTTTT. The V gene is TRBV27, the J gene TRBJ2-2, with TRBD2 identical over 7 bases. CDR3 length: 13 residues. J gave up 9 bases and V 7 bases, and 8 bases lay outside the gene matches. The germline gives CDR1 MNHEY, CDR2 SMNVEV (reference sequence).

The chain has TRBV7-2 and TRBJ2-7, with TRBD2 matching 7 bases. CDR3 length equals 15 residues. After removal of 0 bases from V and 3 bases from J, the junction contained 5 bases not matched to a gene. CDR1 SGHTA and CDR2 FQGNSA come from the germline V gene. CDR3 DNA: TGTGCCAGCAGCTTAGCTGGCGGGAGCAACTACGAGCAGTACTTC. This codes for CASSLAGGSNYEQYF.

This clonotype has more than one count but fewer than ten. The V and J genes are TRBV5-1 and TRBJ1-2; TRBD1 aligns across 7 bases. V gave up 0 bases and J gave up 8 bases; unmatched junction bases: 13. This CDR3 contains 16 residues. Looked up from germline, CDR1 is SGHRS and CDR2 is YFSETQ. CDR3 residues: CASSLVGQEDSSGYTF. Written as DNA, the CDR3 is TGCGCCAGCAGCTTGGTCGGACAGGAAGATTCAAGCGGCTACACCTTC.

This clonotype was counted between two and nine times. The CDR3 sequence: CASSSPQRGENIQYF. CDR3 nucleotide sequence: TGTGCCAGCAGTTCCCCTCAAAGAGGAGAAAACATTCAGTACTTC. The chain employs TRBV6-5 and TRBJ2-4; no clear D gene. Germline V gives CDR1 MNHEY, CDR2 SVGAGI. The V end was cut by 4 bases, the J end by 5 bases, with 15 bases between. The CDR3 consists of 15 residues.